This entry lists 24 T cell receptor beta chains sequenced from one sample in a study of blood T cell repertoires in COVID-19 (dated by TCRdb to the early 2020s). Library generation was performed with the immunoSEQ multiplex PCR assay. The clones in this table, taken by TCRdb from immuneACCESS, are in-frame only. Not every clone is retained; where verified, under half of the shortfall comes from an unresolved V gene, and the cause of the rest is unknown. For this sample the table gives a few hundred thousand clones, of which under 90% were detected only once. Jointly, the top ten make up about 8.4% of the sample. Sequencing input: PBMCs or T cells enriched from blood (not recorded which). These receptors were taken from a woman in her twenties or thirties who had recovered from COVID-19.

V is TRBV12-5 and J is TRBJ2-2, with D tentatively TRBD1 (6 bases). This CDR3 is built from 14 residues. Trimming left V 5 bases short and J 3 bases short, with 10 bases between. In germline, CDR1 is LGHNT, CDR2 FRNRAP. Here the CDR3 reads CASGTGLDTGELFF. The CDR3, as DNA: TGTGCTAGTGGTACAGGGCTTGACACCGGGGAGCTGTTTTTT. Using reference TRBV12-5 and TRBJ2-2 for the parts outside the CDR3, the full variable domain is DARVTQTPRHKVTEMGQEVTMRCQPILGHNTVFWYRQTMMQGLELLAYFRNRAPLDDSGMPKDRFSAEMPDATLATLKIQPSEPRDSAVYFCASGTGLDTGELFFGEGSRLTVL.

J is TRBJ1-2 and V is TRBV5-1; D may be TRBD1 (5 bases). The V end was cut by 0 bases, the J end by 3 bases, with 12 bases between. The CDR3 spans 15 residues. Germline V gives CDR1 SGHRS, CDR2 YFSETQ. Here the CDR3 reads CASSLVGGGYYGYTF. The CDR3 bases are TGCGCCAGCAGCTTGGTTGGGGGAGGATACTATGGCTACACCTTC.

The gene calls are TRBV19 and TRBJ1-4; tentatively, D is TRBD1 (6 bases). Germline CDR1 LNHDA, CDR2 SQIVND (reference sequence). CDR3 size: 18 residues. V was pared by 7 bases and J by 10 bases, with 31 bases between. The CDR3 reads CASTGLGMRGTYDGKLFF. The CDR3 DNA follows: TGTGCCAGTACCGGGCTGGGGATGAGGGGGACCTATGATGGAAAACTGTTTTTT.

The gene calls are TRBV9 and TRBJ2-3; D perhaps matches TRBD2 (6 bases). Trimming removed 10 bases from V and 2 bases from J, with 14 bases in between. The CDR3 has 13 residues. CDR1 and CDR2 from the germline V gene are SGDLS and YYNGEE. The CDR3 DNA follows: TGTGCCGCGGGGCGAGGGGCCACAGATACGCAGTATTTT. Translated: CAAGRGATDTQYF.

The J gene is TRBJ1-1, the V gene TRBV30, with TRBD1 as a possible D gene (6 bases). The CDR3 is 13 amino acids. Deletions cut 1 base from V and 4 bases from J, with 10 bases between. From germline, CDR1 is GTSNPN and CDR2 SVGIG (reference sequence). This CDR3 is CAWSGGRFTEAFF. The CDR3 DNA sequence: TGTGCCTGGAGTGGGGGGCGCTTCACTGAAGCTTTCTTT.

This clone showed up just a few times. The chain uses TRBV3-1 (or the pseudogene TRBV3-2) and TRBJ1-6; no firm D call. V shed 0 bases and J shed 9 bases, with 15 bases lying between them. CDR1 is LGHDT, CDR2 YNNKEL, per germline (reference sequence). The length of the CDR3 is 16 residues. The CDR3 reads CASSQETAGGFSPLHF. The CDR3 nucleotides are TGTGCCAGCAGCCAAGAAACAGCCGGAGGGTTTTCACCCCTCCACTTT.

The chain couples TRBV5-5 to TRBJ2-7; 8 bases are a match to TRBD1. Trimming took 5 bases from V and 2 from J; bases not matched to a gene: 9. Germline V CDR1 and CDR2: SGHKS, YYEKEE (reference sequence). The length of the CDR3 is 15 residues. The chain's CDR3 is CASSSTGDPPYEQYF. Here the CDR3 DNA reads TGTGCCAGCAGTTCGACAGGGGATCCACCCTACGAGCAGTACTTC.

V usage is TRBV28 and J usage is TRBJ1-1; 9 bases map to TRBD1. The V and J ends lost 5 bases and 4 bases, in that order; junction bases with no gene match: 8. Germline values: CDR1 MDHEN, CDR2 SYDVKM. This CDR3 has 15 amino acids. The CDR3 DNA reads as TGTGCCAGCAGTCCCCGACAGGGGGGGAGCACTGAAGCTTTCTTT. It specifies CASSPRQGGSTEAFF. Drawing the rest from reference TRBV28 and TRBJ1-1, the complete variable domain is DVKVTQSSRYLVKRTGEKVFLECVQDMDHENMFWYRQDPGLGLRLIYFSYDVKMKEKGDIPEGYSVSREKKERFSLILESASTNQTSMYLCASSPRQGGSTEAFFGQGTRLTVV.

The CDR3 region has the DNA TGCGCCAGCAGCCAAGGGACAGACTATGGCTACACCTTC. Translation gives CASSQGTDYGYTF. The chain combines TRBV4-1 with TRBJ1-2; TRBD1 might be the D (6 bases). Germline CDR1 MGHRA, CDR2 YSYEKL. The CDR3 totals 13 residues. The germline V and J ends were trimmed by 1 base and 3 bases, with 6 bases remaining between them.

V is TRBV11-3 and J is TRBJ2-7, with D possibly being TRBD1 (6 bases). The CDR3 spans 10 residues. Germline V gives CDR1 SGHNT, CDR2 YENEEA. V gave up 10 bases and J gave up 5 bases, with 9 bases separating them. The CDR3 spells CATPGDEQYF. The CDR3, as DNA: TGTGCCACCCCAGGGGACGAGCAGTACTTC.

The rearrangement uses TRBV19 and TRBJ1-5; D uncertain. The germline V gene has CDR1 LNHDA and CDR2 SQIVND (reference sequence). The CDR3 runs 16 residues. Trimming shortened V by 4 bases and J by 3 bases, and 16 bases separated the two germline ends. CDR3 residues: CASSTLTLDTNQPQHF. The CDR3 DNA sequence: TGTGCCAGTAGTACCCTGACACTCGACACCAATCAGCCCCAGCATTTT.

This sequence joins TRBV30 and TRBJ2-1; 8 nucleotides agree with TRBD2. After removal of 4 bases from V and 3 bases from J, the junction contained 14 bases not matched to a gene. Germline V CDR1 and CDR2: GTSNPN, SVGIG (reference sequence). This CDR3 has 17 amino acids. The chain's CDR3 is CAWNGLRTSGYYNEQFF. For the CDR3, the DNA is TGTGCCTGGAATGGTCTACGAACTAGCGGATACTACAATGAGCAGTTCTTC. The full variable domain, rest sourced from reference TRBV30 and TRBJ2-1, is SQTIHQWPATLVQPVGSPLSLECTVEGTSNPNLYWYRQAAGRGLQLLFYSVGIGQISSEVPQNLSASRPQDRQFILSSKKLLLSDSGFYLCAWNGLRTSGYYNEQFFGPGTRLTVL.

The CDR3, as DNA: TGTGCCAGCAGCGTAGGGACGGGACACTACGAGCAGTACTTC. Amino acid sequence: CASSVGTGHYEQYF. The rearrangement joins TRBV9 to TRBJ2-7, with a possible D match to TRBD1 (6 bases). The CDR3 has 14 amino acids. Trimming cost V 0 bases and J 3 bases, with 10 bases left between them. Germline loops: CDR1 SGDLS, CDR2 YYNGEE. The whole variable domain, filled in from reference TRBV9 and TRBJ2-7, reads DSGVTQTPKHLITATGQRVTLRCSPRSGDLSVYWYQQSLDQGLQFLIQYYNGEERAKGNILERFSAQQFPDLHSELNLSSLELGDSALYFCASSVGTGHYEQYFGPGTRLTVT.

The genes are TRBV7-8 and TRBJ1-2, with D possibly TRBD1 on 5 matching bases. The CDR3 runs 14 residues. Germline lookup yields CDR1 SGHVS and CDR2 FQNEAQ. V was pared by 5 bases and J by 6 bases, with 16 bases between. The CDR3 loop reads CASSKPGDLDGYTF. The CDR3 bases are TGTGCCAGCAGCAAACCGGGGGACCTCGATGGCTACACCTTC. Together with reference TRBV7-8 and TRBJ1-2, the CDR3 gives the full variable domain: GAGVSQSPRYKVAKRGQDVALRCDPISGHVSLFWYQQALGQGPEFLTYFQNEAQLDKSGLPSDRFFAERPEGSVSTLKIQRTQQEDSAVYLCASSKPGDLDGYTFGSGTRLTVV.

This chain connects TRBV4-2 to TRBJ1-2; D might be TRBD1 (6 bases). CDR1 is LGHNA and CDR2 is YNFKEQ in the germline V gene. The CDR3 is made up of 14 amino acids. Trimming took 5 bases from V and 2 from J, leaving 12 bases between them. The CDR3 region is CASSSPGTNYGYTF. The DNA of the CDR3 is TGTGCCAGCAGCTCACCCGGGACAAACTATGGCTACACCTTC.

CDR3 DNA sequence: TGTGCCAGCATGCAACAGGCGAGCTCTGGAAACACCATATATTTT. It specifies CASMQQASSGNTIYF. The V and J genes are TRBV7-2 and TRBJ1-3; weak D call: TRBD1 (5 bases). V shed 7 bases and J shed 0 bases, with 13 bases lying between them. Per the germline V gene, CDR1 is SGHTA and CDR2 is FQGNSA. The CDR3 contains 15 residues.

The gene calls are TRBV5-5 and TRBJ1-3; TRBD1 is a possible D gene (5 bases). V gave up 0 bases and J gave up 1 base, with 11 bases separating them. In germline, CDR1 is SGHKS, CDR2 YYEKEE (reference sequence). This CDR3 contains 16 residues. The CDR3 nucleotides are TGTGCCAGCAGCTTGGCGGACACCGGATCTGGAAACACCATATATTTT. Encoded protein: CASSLADTGSGNTIYF.

This chain links TRBV13 with TRBJ2-7, with D hard to call. Trimming took off 0 bases at V and 7 bases at J, with 10 bases between the two ends. Germline loops: CDR1 PRHDT, CDR2 FYEKMQ (reference sequence). This CDR3 is built from 13 residues. The DNA for the CDR3 is TGTGCCAGCAGCTTAGGGGCACCGGGTGAGCAGTACTTC. Residues: CASSLGAPGEQYF. Using reference TRBV13 and TRBJ2-7 for the parts outside the CDR3, the full variable domain is AAGVIQSPRHLIKEKRETATLKCYPIPRHDTVYWYQQGPGQDPQFLISFYEKMQSDKGSIPDRFSAQQFSDYHSELNMSSLELGDSALYFCASSLGAPGEQYFGPGTRLTVT.

CDR3 amino acids: CASSYAGGLGEQYF. In DNA, the CDR3 is TGTGCCAGCAGTTACGCGGGAGGGCTGGGGGAGCAGTACTTC. V gene TRBV6-2 or TRBV6-3 combines with J gene TRBJ2-7; the match to TRBD2 covers 9 bases. Per the germline V gene, CDR1 is MNHEY and CDR2 is SVGEGT. This CDR3 is 14 amino acids long. With V trimmed by 2 bases and J by 7 bases, 6 bases remained unmatched.

The rearrangement links TRBV12-3 or TRBV12-4 to TRBJ1-1; a possible D gene is TRBD1 (6 bases). The CDR3 is made up of 13 amino acids. V lost 6 bases to trimming and J lost 7 bases, with 15 bases between them. The CDR3 sequence: CASRLSRTDEAFF. CDR3 DNA: TGTGCCAGCAGGTTAAGCCGGACAGATGAAGCTTTCTTT.

The chain has TRBV6-5 and TRBJ1-3; the D is unclear. Trimming took 9 bases from V and 1 from J, leaving 16 bases between them. There are 15 residues in the CDR3. Germline CDR1 MNHEY, CDR2 SVGAGI. The CDR3 DNA sequence: TGTGCCAGTAAAGTAGCGGTCGTATCTGGAAACACCATATATTTT. Its translation: CASKVAVVSGNTIYF.

This chain connects TRBV28 to TRBJ2-3, with D perhaps matching TRBD1 (5 bases). The CDR3 is made up of 12 amino acids. The germline CDR1 and CDR2 sequences are MDHEN and SYDVKM. The V end lost 7 bases, the J end lost 5 bases, and 10 bases lay between the germline ends. DNA of the CDR3: TGTGCCAGCAAAGGGGTTCAAGATACGCAGTATTTT. Residues: CASKGVQDTQYF. The variable domain in full, with the rest retrieved from reference TRBV28 and TRBJ2-3, is DVKVTQSSRYLVKRTGEKVFLECVQDMDHENMFWYRQDPGLGLRLIYFSYDVKMKEKGDIPEGYSVSREKKERFSLILESASTNQTSMYLCASKGVQDTQYFGPGTRLTVL.

The chain links TRBV7-8 to TRBJ2-1, with 7 bases aligning to TRBD1. Germline CDR1 and CDR2: SGHVS and FQNEAQ. The CDR3 has 14 residues. V was pared by 4 bases and J by 4 bases, with 4 bases of the junction left unmatched. The CDR3 nucleotides are TGTGCCAGCAGCTCATCGACAGGGTACAATGAGCAGTTCTTC. It is translated as CASSSSTGYNEQFF.

The gene calls are TRBV27 and TRBJ2-3; D remains unclear. The germline gives CDR1 MNHEY, CDR2 SMNVEV (reference sequence). The CDR3 loop spans 14 amino acids. V was cut by 8 bases and J by 0 bases, with 12 bases left in between. CDR3 sequence: CASAWYPSTDTQYF. For the CDR3, the DNA is TGTGCCAGCGCGTGGTACCCTAGCACAGATACGCAGTATTTT.